The 25 T cell receptor beta chains in this list originate from one sample, sequenced in a study of tumor-infiltrating lymphocytes in primary liver carcinoma. Unsorted whole blood yielded the blood RNA, and germline DNA was also extracted. TCR beta cDNA was prepared out of roughly 0.45 ug total RNA by means of a constant-region primer. Amplification in three nested multiplex PCR rounds with slightly modified ARM-PCR gave rise to TCR beta libraries. TRBV1-TRBV30 forward primers and a C-beta reverse primer were used in the first two PCR rounds, which each ran for approximately 9 cycles. One entry per CDR3 protein results from TCRdb running MiXCR on the multiplex PCR reads. This table holds fewer than 400,000 distinct CDR3 sequences, roughly 60% found once. The sequenced sample was peripheral blood. These receptors originate from a man aged 35 to 55 with primary liver carcinoma and hepatitis B virus infection.

The count of this clonotype is one. The chain carries TRBV4-1 and TRBJ2-7, with 8 bases identical to TRBD1. The J call is in doubt because the DNA end fits TRBJ2-5 better. The CDR3 is 14 residues long. Germline CDR1 reads MGHRA; CDR2 reads YSYEKL. As DNA, the CDR3 is TGCGCCAGCAGCCAGCTCGGACAGGGAGAGACCCAGTACTTC. Its translation: CASSQLGQGETQYF.

In this sample, this clonotype turned up many times. The chain recombines TRBV30 with TRBJ2-1; D ambiguous. Trimming took 4 bases from V and 6 from J, leaving 10 bases between them. CDR1 is GTSNPN, CDR2 SVGIG, per germline (reference sequence). The CDR3 runs 12 residues. CDR3 in DNA: TGTGCCTGGACCCGGGTCAGCAATGAGCAGTTCTTC. Translated: CAWTRVSNEQFF.

A remark on this clonotype: One end of the junction fails to match germline, which may point to a read error. V usage is TRBV5-4 and J usage is TRBJ2-7; D gene uncertain. Germline V CDR1 and CDR2: SGHNT, YYREEE (reference sequence). The CDR3 length is 14 residues. CDR3 region: CTSSPAAVPYEQYF. The CDR3 nucleotides are TGTACCAGCAGCCCCGCGGCGGTCCCCTACGAGCAGTACTTC.

As concerns this clonotype: The CDR3 carries no conserved terminal phenylalanine or tryptophan, so it likely arises from a read error. This chain links TRBV5-5 with TRBJ1-1; D is perhaps TRBD1 (6 bases). This CDR3 comprises 15 residues. The germline V gene encodes CDR1 SGHKS and CDR2 YYEKEE (reference sequence). V was shortened by 4 bases and J by 1 base, with 14 bases between the two germline ends. The CDR3 here is CASSPRGAGNTEAFL. CDR3 DNA: TGTGCCAGCAGCCCCCGGGGGGCGGGGAACACTGAAGCTTTCTTA.

The rearrangement uses TRBV5-4 and TRBJ1-4, with 9 bases matching TRBD1. Trimming cost V 0 bases and J 14 bases; bases outside gene matches: 8. The V gene's germline CDR1 is SGHNT and CDR2 YYREEE (reference sequence). The CDR3 runs to 14 residues. CDR3 sequence (DNA): TGTGCCAGCAGCTTGGACAGGGGGCGAGGCAATCTGTTTTTT. As protein: CASSLDRGRGNLFF. Full variable domain (missing parts from reference TRBV5-4 and TRBJ1-4): ETGVTQSPTHLIKTRGQQVTLRCSSQSGHNTVSWYQQALGQGPQFIFQYYREEENGRGNFPPRFSGLQFPNYSSELNVNALELDDSALYLCASSLDRGRGNLFFGSGTQLSVL.

The chain joins TRBV5-1 to TRBJ2-2; tentatively, D is TRBD1 (6 bases). In germline, CDR1 is SGHRS, CDR2 YFSETQ. V was cut by 4 bases and J by 6 bases, with 16 bases left in between. CDR3 length equals 15 residues. CDR3 loop: CASSPGTPAAGELFF. DNA of the CDR3: TGCGCCAGCAGCCCAGGGACACCCGCGGCCGGGGAGCTGTTTTTT.

Regarding this clonotype: A single base separates this from a much larger clone, so it may be a read error. The chain uses TRBV10-3 and TRBJ2-7; possibly TRBD2 for D (5 bases). Trimming stripped 11 bases from V and 3 bases from J, with 17 bases between. CDR1 is ENHRY and CDR2 is SYGVKD in the germline V gene. CDR3 size: 13 residues. CDR3 bases: TGTGCCCTAGCACAGTGCGCACTCTACGAGCAGTACTTC. This sequence encodes CALAQCALYEQYF.

To note about this clonotype: One junction end disagrees with the germline gene, perhaps due to a read error. This chain uses TRBV12-3 or TRBV12-4 with TRBJ1-1; maybe TRBD1 (5 bases). This CDR3 spans 14 amino acids. The CDR3 DNA reads TGTGTCAGCAGTACTGGCAGGGTATACACTGAAGCTTTCTTT. Translation: CVSSTGRVYTEAFF.

On this clonotype itself: One junction end does not reproduce the germline sequence, and a read error may be involved. CDR3 nucleotide sequence: TGTGCCACCAACAGAGGAGGGGACAGTCATAGCAATCAGCCCCAGCATTTT. As protein: CATNRGGDSHSNQPQHF. The rearrangement uses TRBV15 and TRBJ1-5; the match to TRBD1 covers 7 bases. This CDR3 region has 17 residues. Germline CDR1 LNHNV, CDR2 YYDKDF (reference sequence).

As for this clonotype: A read error may explain this, as a much larger clone is one base away. The chain has TRBV4-3 and TRBJ2-1; 13 bases line up with TRBD2. With V trimmed by 7 bases and J by 8 bases, 11 bases remained unmatched. The CDR3 has 16 amino acids. CDR1 and CDR2 (germline): LGHNA, YSLEER. The DNA of the CDR3 is TGCGCCAGCAACCAGGGACTAGCGGGAAAATTAGATGAGCAGTTCTTC. This gives the protein CASNQGLAGKLDEQFF.

The V gene is TRBV6-5, the J gene TRBJ1-1; D remains unclear. The length of the CDR3 is 17 residues. Per germline, CDR1 MNHEY and CDR2 SVGAGI. Between the trimmed V and J ends, which lost 5 bases and 6 bases, there was a span of 25 bases. This CDR3 reads CASSPPTGVVGIAEAFF. DNA of the CDR3: TGTGCCAGCAGTCCCCCCACCGGGGTGGTAGGTATCGCTGAAGCTTTCTTT.

Points on this clonotype: This may arise from a read error, as a much more abundant clone is one base away. The chain couples TRBV5-5 to TRBJ1-1; the D is unclear. Trimming removed 7 bases at V and 6 bases at J, with 16 bases between. This CDR3 contains 13 residues. The V gene's germline CDR1 is SGHKS and CDR2 YYEKEE (reference sequence). CDR3 sequence: CASRKESGPEAFF. DNA of the CDR3: TGTGCCAGCCGGAAGGAAAGCGGCCCTGAAGCTTTCTTT.

Remarks on this clonotype: An end of the junction does not agree with germline; a read error may underlie this. V gene TRBV7-9 combines with J gene TRBJ2-1; 9 bases match TRBD2. The V gene's germline CDR1 is SEHNR and CDR2 FQNEAQ (reference sequence). This CDR3 has 14 amino acids. CDR3 loop: CDSCSSGTGNEQFF. CDR3 DNA: TGTGACAGCTGTTCTAGCGGGACGGGTAATGAGCAGTTCTTC.

Regarding this clonotype: The junction departs from the called germline gene at one end, perhaps through a read error. The chain has TRBV6-6 and TRBJ2-2; 11 nucleotides agree with TRBD2. This CDR3 contains 17 residues. CDR1 MNHNY and CDR2 SVGAGI come from the germline V gene (reference sequence). The CDR3 here is CASTPLAGGPKTGELFF. The CDR3 nucleotides are TGTGCCAGCACTCCCCTAGCGGGAGGCCCGAAGACCGGGGAGCTGTTTTTT.

With regard to this clonotype: One base away lies a much larger clone, so this may be a sequencing read error. V gene TRBV5-4 combines with J gene TRBJ1-2, with 9 bases matching TRBD1. J lost 4 bases, V lost 4 bases, and 5 bases had no gene match. The CDR3 extends over 14 amino acids. In germline, CDR1 is SGHNT, CDR2 YYREEE (reference sequence). CDR3 residues: CASSIETGGYGYTF. DNA for the CDR3: TGTGCCAGCAGCATCGAGACAGGGGGCTATGGCTACACCTTC.

This clonotype occurred once. A read error may be the cause here, since a much bigger clone is one base away. The V gene is TRBV18, the J gene TRBJ1-1; 10 bases fit TRBD1. Per the germline V gene, CDR1 is KGHSH and CDR2 is LQKENI. This CDR3 has 14 residues. The CDR3 is CAGSPEGQGSTAFF. The CDR3 DNA sequence: TGTGCCGGCTCACCAGAGGGACAGGGGTCTACGGCTTTCTTT.

This clonotype has more than one count but fewer than ten. The rearrangement links TRBV5-1 to TRBJ2-5; 10 bases map to TRBD1. The length of the CDR3 is 15 residues. With 3 bases clipped from V and 3 bases from J, the junction kept 5 bases outside the gene matches. Germline CDR1 SGHRS, CDR2 YFSETQ. CDR3 loop: CASSSGTGEKETQYF. DNA for the CDR3: TGCGCCAGCAGCTCAGGGACAGGGGAGAAAGAGACCCAGTACTTC.

In regard to this clonotype: At one boundary the junction diverges from the germline segment, which might be a read error. The V and J genes are TRBV5-4 and TRBJ2-1, with 15 nucleotides matching TRBD2. CDR1 is SGHNT, CDR2 YYREEE, per germline (reference sequence). The CDR3 length is 16 residues. This chain's CDR3 is CASTYRTSGRAGEQLF. CDR3 DNA sequence: TGTGCCAGCACCTACAGGACTAGCGGGAGGGCAGGTGAGCAGCTCTTC.

A remark on this clonotype: This may be a read error, as it is one base from a much larger clone. V is TRBV14 and J is TRBJ2-1; no clear D. Germline values: CDR1 SGHDN, CDR2 FVKESK. The CDR3 runs 16 residues. V lost 5 bases and J lost 1, with 15 bases in between. CDR3 loop: CASSILPLSSYNEQFF. Here the CDR3 DNA reads TGTGCCAGCAGCATCCTACCTCTATCTTCCTACAATGAGCAGTTCTTC.

This clonotype was observed a few times. The chain employs TRBV5-1 and TRBJ2-7, with D tentatively TRBD2 (6 bases). The germline CDR1 and CDR2 sequences are SGHRS and YFSETQ. V was clipped by 1 base and J by 5 bases, with 7 bases between them. The CDR3 contains 12 residues. The CDR3 DNA follows: TGCGCCAGCAGCTTGTGGGAGGACGAGCAGTACTTC. This sequence encodes CASSLWEDEQYF.

This chain links TRBV11-2 with TRBJ2-7; D gene ambiguous. The V and J ends lost 8 bases and 3 bases respectively, with 20 bases between them. This CDR3 is built from 15 residues. Germline lookup yields CDR1 SGHAT and CDR2 FQNNGV. CDR3 DNA: TGTGCCAGCGGTGAATTAATGGTGAGGAGCTACGAGCAGTACTTC. This encodes CASGELMVRSYEQYF.

About this clonotype: A much larger clonotype is one base distant, so this may be a read error. The chain links TRBV4-2 to TRBJ2-5; tentatively, D is TRBD2 (7 bases). The CDR3 loop spans 15 amino acids. CDR1 is LGHNA and CDR2 is YNFKEQ in the germline V gene. The CDR3 sequence: CTSSQVRGAGETQYF. The CDR3 DNA is TGTACCAGCAGCCAAGTACGGGGGGCGGGGGAGACCCAGTACTTC.

The V and J genes are TRBV29-1 and TRBJ2-1, with TRBD1 identical over 9 bases. Germline loops: CDR1 SQVTM, CDR2 ANQGSEA. The CDR3 runs 14 residues. The CDR3 nucleotides read TGCAGGGTGGCCGGGACAGGGCTGAGCAATGAGCAGTTCTTC. It yields the protein CRVAGTGLSNEQFF.

The chain combines TRBV7-9 with TRBJ1-2; tentative D call: TRBD1 (5 bases). This CDR3 region has 14 residues. V dropped 2 bases and J dropped 4 bases, with 11 bases sitting between them. Germline V gene data show CDR1 as SEHNR and CDR2 as FQNEAQ (reference sequence). The CDR3 DNA sequence: TGTGCCAGCAGCTTAAAAGGGGTCTCCTATGGCTACACCTTC. Residues: CASSLKGVSYGYTF.

V is TRBV20-1 and J is TRBJ2-3; the D is unclear. The CDR3 covers 11 residues. Germline loops: CDR1 DFQATT, CDR2 SNEGSKA (reference sequence). V lost 5 bases to trimming and J lost 2 bases, with 5 bases between them. In nucleotides, the CDR3 is TGCAGTGCTCTCCTCACAGATACGCAGTATTTT. This translates into CSALLTDTQYF.